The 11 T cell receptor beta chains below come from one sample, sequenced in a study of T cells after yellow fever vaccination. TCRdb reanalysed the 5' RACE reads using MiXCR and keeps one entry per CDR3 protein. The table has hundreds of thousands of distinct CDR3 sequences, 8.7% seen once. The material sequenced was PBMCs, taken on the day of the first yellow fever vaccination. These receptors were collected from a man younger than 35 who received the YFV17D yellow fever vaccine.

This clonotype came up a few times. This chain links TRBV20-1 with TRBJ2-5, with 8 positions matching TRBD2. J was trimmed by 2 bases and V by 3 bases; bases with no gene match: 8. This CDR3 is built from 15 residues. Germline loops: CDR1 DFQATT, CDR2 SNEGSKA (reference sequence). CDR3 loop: CSARDWAGGQETQYF. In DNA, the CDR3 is TGCAGTGCTAGGGACTGGGCGGGGGGACAAGAGACCCAGTACTTC.

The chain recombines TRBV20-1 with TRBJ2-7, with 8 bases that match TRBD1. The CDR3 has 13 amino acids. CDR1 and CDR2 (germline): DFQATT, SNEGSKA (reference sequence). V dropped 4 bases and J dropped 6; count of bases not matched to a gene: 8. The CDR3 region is CSAMTGAQSEQYF. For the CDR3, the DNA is TGCAGTGCTATGACAGGGGCGCAGTCCGAGCAGTACTTC.

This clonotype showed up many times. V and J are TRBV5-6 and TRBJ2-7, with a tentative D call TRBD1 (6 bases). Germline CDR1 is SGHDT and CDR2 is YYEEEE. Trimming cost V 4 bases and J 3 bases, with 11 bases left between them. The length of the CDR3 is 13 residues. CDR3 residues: CASSLRDNYEQYF. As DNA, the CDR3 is TGTGCCAGCAGCCTCCGGGACAACTACGAGCAGTACTTC.

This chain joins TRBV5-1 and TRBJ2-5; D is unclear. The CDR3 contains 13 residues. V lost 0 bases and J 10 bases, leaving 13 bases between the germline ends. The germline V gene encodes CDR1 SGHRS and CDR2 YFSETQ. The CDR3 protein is CASSLAVDTVQYF. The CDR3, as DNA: TGCGCCAGCAGCTTGGCGGTAGACACGGTCCAGTACTTC.

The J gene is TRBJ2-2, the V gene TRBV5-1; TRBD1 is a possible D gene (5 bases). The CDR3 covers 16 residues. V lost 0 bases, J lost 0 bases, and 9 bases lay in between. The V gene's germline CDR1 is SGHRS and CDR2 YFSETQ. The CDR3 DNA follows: TGCGCCAGCAGCTTGGGACAGAGATCGAACACCGGGGAGCTGTTTTTT. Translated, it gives CASSLGQRSNTGELFF. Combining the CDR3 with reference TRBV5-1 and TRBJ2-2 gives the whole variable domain KAGVTQTPRYLIKTRGQQVTLSCSPISGHRSVSWYQQTPGQGLQFLFEYFSETQRNKGNFPGRFSGRQFSNSRSEMNVSTLELGDSALYLCASSLGQRSNTGELFFGEGSRLTVL.

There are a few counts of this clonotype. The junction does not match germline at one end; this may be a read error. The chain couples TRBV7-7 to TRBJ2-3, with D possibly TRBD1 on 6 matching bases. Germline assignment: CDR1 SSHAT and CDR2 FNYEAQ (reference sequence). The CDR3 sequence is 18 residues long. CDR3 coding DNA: TGTGCTAGCAGCTTAGAGGGTATTGGCAGGGGAGGCACAGATACGCAGTATTTT. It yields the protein CASSLEGIGRGGTDTQYF.

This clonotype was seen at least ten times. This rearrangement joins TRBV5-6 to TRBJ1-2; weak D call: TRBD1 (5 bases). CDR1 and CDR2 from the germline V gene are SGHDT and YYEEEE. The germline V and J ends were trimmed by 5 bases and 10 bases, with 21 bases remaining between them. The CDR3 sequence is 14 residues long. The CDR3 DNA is TGTGCCAGCAGTCCCTTAGCGGTTGGAGGGGTCTACACCTTC. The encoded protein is CASSPLAVGGVYTF. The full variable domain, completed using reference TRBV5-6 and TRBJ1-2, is DAGVTQSPTHLIKTRGQQVTLRCSPKSGHDTVSWYQQALGQGPQFIFQYYEEEERQRGNFPDRFSGHQFPNYSSELNVNALLLGDSALYLCASSPLAVGGVYTFGSGTRLTVV.

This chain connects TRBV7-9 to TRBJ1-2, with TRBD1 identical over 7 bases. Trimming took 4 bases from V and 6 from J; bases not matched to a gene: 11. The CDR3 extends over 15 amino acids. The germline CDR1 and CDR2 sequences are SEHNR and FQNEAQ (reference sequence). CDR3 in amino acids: CASSWAPGQTDGYTF. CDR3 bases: TGTGCCAGCAGCTGGGCTCCGGGACAGACGGATGGCTACACCTTC.

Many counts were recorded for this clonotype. CDR3 sequence (DNA): TGTGCCAGCAACGGACTTCCTAGCACAGATACGCAGTATTTT. It translates to CASNGLPSTDTQYF. The rearrangement joins TRBV7-2 to TRBJ2-3, with D perhaps TRBD2 (5 bases). This CDR3 region has 14 residues. Germline lookup yields CDR1 SGHTA and CDR2 FQGNSA. The V gene lost 7 bases and the J gene lost 0 bases, with 11 bases spanning the gap.

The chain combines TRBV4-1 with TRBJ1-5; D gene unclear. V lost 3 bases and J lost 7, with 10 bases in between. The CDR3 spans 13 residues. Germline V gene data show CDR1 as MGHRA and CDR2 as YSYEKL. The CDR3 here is CASSQFYGQPQHF. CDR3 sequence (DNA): TGCGCCAGCAGCCAGTTCTACGGGCAGCCCCAGCATTTT.

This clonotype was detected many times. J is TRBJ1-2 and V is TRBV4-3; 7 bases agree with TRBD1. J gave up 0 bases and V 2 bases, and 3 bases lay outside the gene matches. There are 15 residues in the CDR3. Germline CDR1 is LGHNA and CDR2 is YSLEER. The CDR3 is CASSQPTGTNYGYTF. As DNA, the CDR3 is TGCGCCAGCAGCCAACCGACAGGGACTAACTATGGCTACACCTTC.